These 30 T cell receptor beta chains were sequenced from one sample in a study of shared clonotypes between healthy human individuals (dated by TCRdb to 2020 to 2021). Library method: the immunoSEQ multiplex PCR assay. Imported from immuneACCESS, the table was reduced by TCRdb to in-frame sequences with V and J called. These copies leave out some clones; in studies compared against another copy, an unresolved V gene accounts for under half, and the cause of the remainder is not known. The table for this sample lists roughly 2.2 million clones; around 92% of them were counted only once. The ten largest account for approximately 0.4% of the sample. The sequenced sample was naive CD4+ T cells from PBMCs. The cell subset or site label, read with the paper, signifies: CD45RA+ positively selected. The source is a man aged 18-30 years in good health. Some clones in this sample may be carry-over from other donors' samples.

The rearrangement joins TRBV6-5 to TRBJ1-2, with 9 bases identical to TRBD1. Germline CDR1 reads MNHEY; CDR2 reads SVGAGI. The junction had 7 bases not matched to a gene; V was cut back by 1 base and J by 4 bases. The CDR3 loop spans 16 amino acids. The DNA for the CDR3 is TGTGCCAGCAGTTACTGGGGACAGGGTGGGGCCTATGGCTACACCTTC. This encodes CASSYWGQGGAYGYTF.

The V and J genes are TRBV7-2 and TRBJ1-1; D call uncertain. The CDR3 is 15 amino acids. Germline-derived CDR1 and CDR2 are SGHTA and FQGNSA. V lost 1 base and J lost 1, with 10 bases in between. The CDR3 DNA is TGTGCCAGCAGCTTAGGGTCGGGCCCGAACACTGAAGCTTTCTTT. It encodes CASSLGSGPNTEAFF. The entire variable domain, with the rest obtained from reference TRBV7-2 and TRBJ1-1, is as follows: GAGVSQSPSNKVTEKGKDVELRCDPISGHTALYWYRQSLGQGLEFLIYFQGNSAPDKSGLPSDRFSAERTGGSVSTLTIQRTQQEDSAVYLCASSLGSGPNTEAFFGQGTRLTVV.

The CDR3 here is CASSLGVRGYTF. The CDR3 coding sequence is TGTGCCAGCAGTCTCGGGGTTCGGGGCTACACCTTC. The chain links TRBV28 to TRBJ1-2; D is ambiguous. The germline V and J ends were trimmed by 5 bases and 8 bases, with 12 bases remaining between them. The CDR3 has 12 amino acids. Looked up from germline, CDR1 is MDHEN and CDR2 is SYDVKM.

This sequence joins TRBV28 and TRBJ1-2, with D perhaps matching TRBD1 (5 bases). Germline assignment: CDR1 MDHEN and CDR2 SYDVKM. This CDR3 is built from 16 residues. Trimming removed 9 bases from V and 1 base from J, with 21 bases in between. This chain's CDR3 is CASRRAGQIVNYGYTF. The CDR3 DNA reads TGTGCCAGTAGAAGGGCAGGGCAAATAGTTAACTATGGCTACACCTTC.

V gene TRBV18 combines with J gene TRBJ1-4; TRBD1 might be the D (6 bases). V shed 3 bases and J shed 4 bases, with 21 bases lying between them. CDR1 KGHSH and CDR2 LQKENI come from the germline V gene. The CDR3 is 18 residues long. Here the CDR3 reads CASSPLLQGTRRNEKLFF. For the CDR3, the DNA is TGTGCCAGCTCACCCCTTCTTCAAGGGACAAGACGTAATGAAAAACTGTTTTTT.

The genes are TRBV11-2 and TRBJ2-1, with 7 nucleotides matching TRBD2. This CDR3 is built from 14 residues. The J segment lost 9 bases and the V segment lost 1 base, leaving 6 bases of the junction unmatched. Germline loops: CDR1 SGHAT, CDR2 FQNNGV. In nucleotides, the CDR3 is TGTGCCAGCAGCTTAGTTGCGGGAGAAGGTGAGCAGTTCTTC. It codes for CASSLVAGEGEQFF.

This clone has more than one count but fewer than ten. The chain combines TRBV10-2 with TRBJ2-7; D might be TRBD1 or TRBD2, each matching 7 bases. Germline V lookup: CDR1 WSHSY, CDR2 SAAADI. This CDR3 comprises 14 residues. The V gene lost 6 bases and the J gene lost 3 bases, with 15 bases spanning the gap. The CDR3, as DNA: TGCGCCAGCAGAACAGGGGAGGGTCTCTACGAGCAGTACTTC. Amino acids: CASRTGEGLYEQYF.

The chain is built from TRBV4-1 and TRBJ1-3, with unresolved D. The CDR3 has 16 amino acids. CDR1 and CDR2 from the germline V gene are MGHRA and YSYEKL. With 1 base removed from V and 0 bases from J, the gap between germline ends came to 10 bases. The CDR3 DNA reads as TGCGCCAGCAGCCAAGTTGGCTTAAGCTCTGGAAACACCATATATTTT. Translated, it gives CASSQVGLSSGNTIYF.

The count of this clone is one. Other nucleotide sequences in the sample specify the same CDR3. The chain links TRBV29-1 to TRBJ1-1; D gene uncertain. The V end lost 4 bases, the J end lost 0 bases, and 9 bases lay between the germline ends. CDR1 is SQVTM and CDR2 is ANQGSEA in the germline V gene. The CDR3 loop spans 13 amino acids. The CDR3 loop reads CSVGRRLNTEAFF. CDR3 DNA sequence: TGCAGCGTTGGAAGGCGGTTGAACACTGAAGCTTTCTTT.

The genes are TRBV6-1 and TRBJ2-3; TRBD2 is a possible D gene (6 bases). The CDR3 is 15 amino acids. Trimming took 0 bases from V and 14 from J, leaving 21 bases between them. Germline values: CDR1 MNHNS, CDR2 SASEGT. CDR3 DNA sequence: TGTGCCAGCAGTGAAGCGCTCTGGCAGCCTGAGCGGGTGTATTTT. This sequence encodes CASSEALWQPERVYF.

V usage is TRBV12-5 and J usage is TRBJ1-1; the match to TRBD1 covers 8 bases. The length of the CDR3 is 15 residues. V trimming: 4 bases; J trimming: 3 bases; junction bases outside the gene matches: 7. Germline lookup yields CDR1 LGHNT and CDR2 FRNRAP. CDR3: CASGSGGVGDTEAFF. CDR3 nucleotides: TGTGCTAGTGGTTCAGGGGGCGTAGGGGACACTGAAGCTTTCTTT. The full variable domain, with the rest looked up from reference TRBV12-5 and TRBJ1-1, is DARVTQTPRHKVTEMGQEVTMRCQPILGHNTVFWYRQTMMQGLELLAYFRNRAPLDDSGMPKDRFSAEMPDATLATLKIQPSEPRDSAVYFCASGSGGVGDTEAFFGQGTRLTVV.

The chain uses TRBV4-3 and TRBJ2-2; D uncertain. The CDR3 has 15 residues. V shed 1 base and J shed 0 bases, with 6 bases lying between them. Germline lookup yields CDR1 LGHNA and CDR2 YSLEER. In DNA form, the CDR3 reads TGCGCCAGCAGCCAAGGGCACGCGAACACCGGGGAGCTGTTTTTT. It specifies CASSQGHANTGELFF.

V gene TRBV5-1 combines with J gene TRBJ1-2; D remains unclear. The CDR3 has 14 amino acids. Germline loops: CDR1 SGHRS, CDR2 YFSETQ. The germline V and J ends were trimmed by 0 bases and 4 bases, with 10 bases remaining between them. In DNA, the CDR3 is TGCGCCAGCAGCTTGGATCTGGCGCCCTATGGCTACACCTTC. Residues: CASSLDLAPYGYTF.

The V and J genes are TRBV18 and TRBJ1-3; TRBD1 might be the D (6 bases). The germline V gene encodes CDR1 KGHSH and CDR2 LQKENI. Trimming removed 2 bases at V and 3 bases at J, with 14 bases between. CDR3 length: 16 residues. CDR3 DNA: TGTGCCAGCTCACCAATCATAGGGGGACTTGGAAACACCATATATTTT. Translation: CASSPIIGGLGNTIYF.

The chain links TRBV18 to TRBJ2-5; no firm D call. The CDR3 covers 13 residues. V was cut by 6 bases and J by 2 bases, with 10 bases left in between. Per germline, CDR1 KGHSH and CDR2 LQKENI. The CDR3 DNA is TGTGCCAGCTCGCCCACAATGCAAGAGACCCAGTACTTC. The encoded protein is CASSPTMQETQYF.

This clone turned up a few times. Within the sample, other DNA sequences also encode this same CDR3. The J gene is TRBJ2-5, the V gene TRBV9; D remains ambiguous. The CDR3 loop spans 12 amino acids. Trimming stripped 0 bases from V and 5 bases from J, with 5 bases between. Germline assignment: CDR1 SGDLS and CDR2 YYNGEE. The CDR3, as DNA: TGTGCCAGCAGCGTAGATGGGGAGACCCAGTACTTC. Translation gives CASSVDGETQYF.

V is TRBV19 and J is TRBJ1-1, with 9 bases aligning to TRBD1. The CDR3 extends over 14 amino acids. From germline, CDR1 is LNHDA and CDR2 SQIVND (reference sequence). The V segment lost 7 bases and the J segment 7 bases; nucleotides outside the gene matches: 10. In DNA, the CDR3 is TGTGCCAGTACCCCGGGGGACAGGGAGGGTGAAGCTTTCTTT. Residues: CASTPGDREGEAFF.

V usage is TRBV28 and J usage is TRBJ2-7; possibly TRBD1 for D (5 bases). This CDR3 has 13 residues. Germline V gene lookup returns CDR1 MDHEN and CDR2 SYDVKM. The V end lost 7 bases, the J end lost 6 bases, and 16 bases lay between the germline ends. CDR3 DNA sequence: TGTGCCAGCACCAGGGCCGGGCTGGGCGAGCAGTACTTC. Protein product: CASTRAGLGEQYF.

The chain employs TRBV28 and TRBJ1-3; no firm D call. Between the trimmed V and J ends, which lost 7 bases and 3 bases, there was a span of 10 bases. Per the germline V gene, CDR1 is MDHEN and CDR2 is SYDVKM. CDR3 length: 13 amino acids. CDR3 bases: TGTGCCAGCATCCGCGGGCGTGGAAACACCATATATTTT. It codes for CASIRGRGNTIYF.

The CDR3 nucleotides read TGTGCCAGCACCCGGGGGGGGGCCGGAGAGACCCAGTACTTC. Translating gives CASTRGGAGETQYF. J is TRBJ2-5 and V is TRBV28, with 8 bases identical to TRBD2. Germline V lookup: CDR1 MDHEN, CDR2 SYDVKM. The CDR3 runs to 14 residues. After removal of 7 bases from V and 4 bases from J, the junction contained 8 bases not matched to a gene.

The chain is built from TRBV11-2 and TRBJ1-1; 8 bases agree with TRBD1. This CDR3 region has 17 residues. J was trimmed by 0 bases and V by 5 bases; bases with no gene match: 11. Per the germline V gene, CDR1 is SGHAT and CDR2 is FQNNGV. The CDR3 coding sequence is TGTGCCAGCAGCCGTCGACAGGGGACCGCTATGAACACTGAAGCTTTCTTT. It translates to CASSRRQGTAMNTEAFF. The full variable domain, rest sourced from reference TRBV11-2 and TRBJ1-1, is EAGVAQSPRYKIIEKRQSVAFWCNPISGHATLYWYQQILGQGPKLLIQFQNNGVVDDSQLPKDRFSAERLKGVDSTLKIQPAKLEDSAVYLCASSRRQGTAMNTEAFFGQGTRLTVV.

The chain uses TRBV7-3 and TRBJ2-2; weak D call: TRBD1 (6 bases). Germline values: CDR1 SGHTA, CDR2 FQGTGA. CDR3 size: 16 residues. Trimming took off 5 bases at V and 1 base at J, with 14 bases between the two ends. The CDR3 loop is CASSPRDIRNTGELFF. For the CDR3, the DNA is TGTGCCAGCAGCCCTCGGGACATAAGGAACACCGGGGAGCTGTTTTTT.

Note on this clone: One junction end does not reproduce the germline sequence, and a read error may be involved. The chain carries TRBV25-1 and TRBJ2-3; the D gene is possibly TRBD2 (6 bases). CDR1 MGHDK and CDR2 SYGVNS come from the germline V gene. The CDR3 has 13 residues. The CDR3 nucleotides are TGTGCCAGCAGTGAGGGAGGCACAGATACGCAGTGTTTT. Translating gives CASSEGGTDTQCF.

The chain carries TRBV28 and TRBJ2-7; D is ambiguous. The CDR3 is 12 amino acids. Deletions cut 2 bases from V and 3 bases from J, with 5 bases between. Per the germline V gene, CDR1 is MDHEN and CDR2 is SYDVKM. Here the CDR3 DNA reads TGTGCCAGCAGTTTAAGATTCTACGAGCAGTACTTC. Translating gives CASSLRFYEQYF.

This clone has just one count. This specimen includes other DNA sequences encoding the same CDR3. The chain carries TRBV27 and TRBJ2-7, with D perhaps matching TRBD1 or TRBD2 (5 bases each). This CDR3 is built from 14 residues. Germline V gene sequence: CDR1 MNHEY, CDR2 SMNVEV (reference sequence). V was clipped by 0 bases and J by 2 bases, with 8 bases between them. This CDR3 reads CASSLSRGAYEQYF. CDR3 nucleotides: TGTGCCAGCAGTTTATCCAGAGGGGCCTACGAGCAGTACTTC.

Only one count was recorded for this clone. The rearrangement joins TRBV5-4 to TRBJ2-7, with 8 bases identical to TRBD1. The germline gives CDR1 SGHNT, CDR2 YYREEE (reference sequence). The V and J ends lost 1 base and 4 bases, in that order; junction bases with no gene match: 7. The CDR3 is 15 residues long. This CDR3 reads CASSLWTGSLYEQYF. CDR3 bases: TGTGCCAGCAGCTTGTGGACAGGGAGCTTATACGAGCAGTACTTC.

The rearrangement uses TRBV4-3 and TRBJ2-1; TRBD2 might be the D (5 bases). CDR3 size: 14 residues. V was shortened by 1 base and J by 7 bases, with 11 bases between the two germline ends. Germline V lookup: CDR1 LGHNA, CDR2 YSLEER. The CDR3 protein is CASSQGPGKNEQFF. In DNA, the CDR3 is TGCGCCAGCAGCCAAGGCCCCGGGAAGAATGAGCAGTTCTTC.

The J gene is TRBJ2-7, the V gene TRBV10-3; no definite D call. Germline lookup yields CDR1 ENHRY and CDR2 SYGVKD. Trimming removed 6 bases from V and 0 bases from J, with 12 bases in between. CDR3 size: 14 residues. CDR3 amino acids: CAIRDKDASYEQYF. CDR3 bases: TGTGCCATCAGGGATAAGGACGCCTCCTACGAGCAGTACTTC.

The chain links TRBV7-2 to TRBJ2-3; unclear D gene. CDR3 size: 12 residues. V lost 4 bases to trimming and J lost 2 bases, with 4 bases between them. CDR1 and CDR2 from the germline V gene are SGHTA and FQGNSA. The CDR3 loop reads CASSSVTDTQYF. DNA of the CDR3: TGTGCCAGCAGCTCGGTCACAGATACGCAGTATTTT.

J is TRBJ2-1 and V is TRBV4-1; D unclear. Germline V gene sequence: CDR1 MGHRA, CDR2 YSYEKL. Trimming shortened V by 0 bases and J by 2 bases, and 14 bases separated the two germline ends. This CDR3 spans 17 amino acids. CDR3 loop: CASSQDPVPAPYNEQFF. CDR3 in DNA: TGCGCCAGCAGCCAAGACCCTGTTCCGGCCCCCTACAATGAGCAGTTCTTC.